These 12 T cell receptor beta chains share one sample of origin, sequenced in a study of blood T cell repertoires in COVID-19. Here immunoSEQ multiplex PCR was the method, and the copy in TCRdb shows in-frame clones only, minus some. Altogether hundreds of thousands of clones are present, roughly 80% being singletons, with the ten largest covering 7.9%. Sequenced: peripheral blood. The receptors stem from a woman aged 80 or over with acute or convalescent COVID-19.

This clone was recorded only once. The gene calls are TRBV15 and TRBJ2-7, with D maybe TRBD1 (5 bases). The CDR3 spans 14 residues. The ends were cut back, 5 bases at V and 3 bases at J, with 14 bases in the middle. CDR1 and CDR2 (germline): LNHNV, YYDKDF (reference sequence). CDR3 nucleotide sequence: TGTGCCACCAGCGACACTGGTAGGGGCTACGAGCAGTACTTC. The encoded protein is CATSDTGRGYEQYF.

The chain couples TRBV4-1 to TRBJ2-7; 14 bases fit TRBD2. Germline CDR1 reads MGHRA; CDR2 reads YSYEKL. After removal of 5 bases from V and 3 bases from J, the junction contained 6 bases not matched to a gene. This CDR3 spans 16 amino acids. The CDR3 DNA sequence: TGCGCCAGCAGCTCGGGACTAGCGGGAGCGTACTACGAGCAGTACTTC. This encodes CASSSGLAGAYYEQYF.

This clone was found once. This chain links TRBV2 with TRBJ1-6, with TRBD1 matching 11 bases. Germline CDR1 reads SNHLY; CDR2 reads FYNNEI. The CDR3 consists of 15 residues. The V and J ends lost 8 bases and 4 bases, in that order; junction bases with no gene match: 4. The CDR3 nucleotides read TGTGCCAGCGGACAGGGGGCGTTGTATAATTCACCCCTCCACTTT. Its protein product is CASGQGALYNSPLHF.

The chain recombines TRBV12-3 or TRBV12-4 with TRBJ1-5; D unclear. This CDR3 has 13 amino acids. The V end lost 4 bases, the J end lost 4 bases, and 8 bases lay between the germline ends. CDR3: CASSWTSNQPQHF. The CDR3 DNA follows: TGTGCCAGCAGTTGGACTTCGAATCAGCCCCAGCATTTT.

This clone has a handful of counts. CDR3 residues: CASSYGLGSEQFF. CDR3 nucleotide sequence: TGTGCCAGCAGTTACGGTTTGGGCTCTGAGCAGTTCTTC. The V and J genes are TRBV6-5 and TRBJ2-1, with unresolved D. CDR1 and CDR2 (germline): MNHEY, SVGAGI. Trimming left V 2 bases short and J 9 bases short, with 11 bases between. The CDR3 is 13 residues long.

The chain carries TRBV10-3 and TRBJ2-3; D remains unclear. Germline V gene lookup returns CDR1 ENHRY and CDR2 SYGVKD. The CDR3 sequence is 14 residues long. The V and J ends lost 4 bases and 0 bases respectively, with 8 bases between them. CDR3 amino acids: CAISGGASTDTQYF. The CDR3 DNA is TGTGCCATCAGTGGCGGTGCCAGCACAGATACGCAGTATTTT.

V is TRBV2 and J is TRBJ2-3; D may be TRBD2 (5 bases). V was cut by 7 bases and J by 5 bases, with 13 bases left in between. The CDR3 is 13 amino acids. From germline, CDR1 is SNHLY and CDR2 FYNNEI. CDR3 DNA sequence: TGTGCCAGCACCCCGAGGGTACTAGATACGCAGTATTTT. Amino acid sequence: CASTPRVLDTQYF.

CDR3 region: CASSQGVGELFF. The CDR3 region has the DNA TGCGCCAGCAGCCAAGGAGTCGGGGAGCTGTTTTTT. V gene TRBV5-1 combines with J gene TRBJ2-2, with no clear D. V shed 4 bases and J shed 7 bases, with 8 bases lying between them. The length of the CDR3 is 12 residues. Germline CDR1 is SGHRS and CDR2 is YFSETQ. The complete variable domain, with remaining parts taken from reference TRBV5-1 and TRBJ2-2, reads KAGVTQTPRYLIKTRGQQVTLSCSPISGHRSVSWYQQTPGQGLQFLFEYFSETQRNKGNFPGRFSGRQFSNSRSEMNVSTLELGDSALYLCASSQGVGELFFGEGSRLTVL.

The chain links TRBV6-2 or TRBV6-3 to TRBJ2-7; 12 bases fit TRBD2. With V trimmed by 2 bases and J by 2 bases, 1 base remained unmatched. The CDR3 has 15 residues. Germline CDR1 and CDR2: MNHEY and SVGEGT. The CDR3 sequence is CASSYTSGGTYEQYF. For the CDR3, the DNA is TGTGCCAGCAGTTACACTAGCGGGGGGACCTACGAGCAGTACTTC.

This clone showed up just once. CDR3 loop: CASSLDPGGALGTDTQYF. In DNA form, the CDR3 reads TGTGCCAGCAGCTTAGACCCGGGGGGGGCTCTGGGCACAGATACGCAGTATTTT. The chain carries TRBV11-2 and TRBJ2-3, with 8 bases matching TRBD2. CDR3 length: 18 amino acids. The J segment lost 1 base and the V segment lost 0 bases, leaving 9 bases of the junction unmatched. Germline V CDR1 and CDR2: SGHAT, FQNNGV.

The V and J genes are TRBV3-1 (or the pseudogene TRBV3-2) and TRBJ1-2, with D maybe TRBD1 (6 bases). V gave up 2 bases and J gave up 5 bases, with 15 bases separating them. CDR3 length: 15 amino acids. CDR1 is LGHDT and CDR2 is YNNKEL in the germline V gene (reference sequence). The CDR3 reads CASSQSSGTPYGYTF. The DNA of the CDR3 is TGTGCCAGCAGCCAAAGTTCCGGGACACCTTATGGCTACACCTTC.

The chain carries TRBV28 and TRBJ2-1; 8 bases line up with TRBD2. Trimming cost V 6 bases and J 4 bases; bases outside gene matches: 8. Germline-derived CDR1 and CDR2 are MDHEN and SYDVKM. This CDR3 has 15 amino acids. CDR3 amino acids: CASRPGGVRYNEQFF. CDR3 sequence (DNA): TGTGCCAGCAGACCCGGGGGGGTCCGGTACAATGAGCAGTTCTTC.